A single sample gave rise to the 27 T cell receptor beta chains below, sequenced in a study of naive and memory T cell subsets. Study-wide findings and caveats: Possibly reflecting memory cells re-expressing CD45RA, a few larger clonotypes occurred in naive repertoires, especially CD8.

No antigens are known for them. Both TRBC1 and TRBC2 were covered by a beta constant-region primer of two equimolar oligonucleotides. Four rounds of PCR amplified the ligated cDNA using nested alpha and beta constant-region primers plus SP2. Using its own MiXCR run on the UMI-ligation and nested PCR reads, TCRdb lists one record per CDR3 protein. The table lists some 82,000 distinct CDR3 sequences, about 11% of them singletons. The specimen was naive CD4+ T cells from blood. These TCRs come from a human donor in good health.

As DNA, the CDR3 is TGTGCCTGGAACTCTGGGGCCAACGTCCTGACTTTC. It codes for CAWNSGANVLTF. V gene TRBV30 combines with J gene TRBJ2-6; unclear D gene. Germline CDR1 GTSNPN, CDR2 SVGIG (reference sequence). The CDR3 contains 12 residues. V lost 4 bases and J 0 bases, leaving 1 base between the germline ends. The full variable domain, its missing parts supplied by reference TRBV30 and TRBJ2-6, is SQTIHQWPATLVQPVGSPLSLECTVEGTSNPNLYWYRQAAGRGLQLLFYSVGIGQISSEVPQNLSASRPQDRQFILSSKKLLLSDSGFYLCAWNSGANVLTFGAGSRLTVL.

The V gene is TRBV6-6, the J gene TRBJ1-6; a weak D match, TRBD1 (5 bases). The CDR3 runs to 18 residues. The V gene's germline CDR1 is MNHNY and CDR2 SVGAGI (reference sequence). Trimming cost V 0 bases and J 0 bases, with 12 bases left between them. The CDR3 reads CASSYSSQTGSYNSPLHF. In DNA, the CDR3 is TGTGCCAGCAGTTACTCGTCCCAAACAGGCTCCTATAATTCACCCCTCCACTTT.

This clonotype was counted ten times or more. The rearrangement links TRBV18 to TRBJ2-5, with D hard to call. V lost 1 base and J 0 bases, leaving 9 bases between the germline ends. The CDR3 totals 15 residues. Germline lookup yields CDR1 KGHSH and CDR2 LQKENI. The CDR3 sequence is CASSPRSLYQETQYF. In DNA, the CDR3 is TGTGCCAGCTCACCACGTTCTTTGTACCAAGAGACCCAGTACTTC.

This chain uses TRBV7-2 with TRBJ1-1; unclear D gene. CDR3 size: 14 residues. V was shortened by 1 base and J by 7 bases, with 13 bases between the two germline ends. Germline V CDR1 and CDR2: SGHTA, FQGNSA. As DNA, the CDR3 is TGTGCCAGCAGCTTAGGGGTGGGGAGACGTGAAGCTTTCTTT. Translating it yields CASSLGVGRREAFF.

The gene calls are TRBV5-1 and TRBJ2-3; D might be TRBD2 (5 bases). V shed 2 bases and J shed 1 base, with 8 bases lying between them. This CDR3 has 14 residues. CDR1 and CDR2 (germline): SGHRS, YFSETQ. CDR3 sequence reads: CASSFSGGTDTQYF. DNA for the CDR3: TGCGCCAGCAGCTTCTCCGGGGGCACAGATACGCAGTATTTT.

A note on this clonotype: One end of the junction fails to match germline, which may point to a read error. V is TRBV11-2 and J is TRBJ2-1, with TRBD1 matching over 7 bases. Germline CDR1 reads SGHAT; CDR2 reads FQNNGV. This CDR3 spans 12 amino acids. The chain's CDR3 is CASSESTGAKGF. The CDR3 DNA sequence: TGTGCCAGCAGCGAAAGCACAGGGGCGAAGGGCTTC.

The chain couples TRBV30 to TRBJ1-5; maybe TRBD1 (6 bases). The germline V gene has CDR1 GTSNPN and CDR2 SVGIG (reference sequence). The CDR3 totals 13 residues. The germline V and J ends were trimmed by 4 bases and 5 bases, with 12 bases remaining between them. The CDR3 reads CAWTAGADQPQHF. The CDR3 DNA follows: TGTGCCTGGACCGCAGGGGCGGATCAGCCCCAGCATTTT.

This chain joins TRBV12-3 or TRBV12-4 and TRBJ1-6; tentative D call: TRBD1 (6 bases). The V end lost 5 bases, the J end lost 10 bases, and 18 bases lay between the germline ends. The CDR3 length is 15 residues. DNA of the CDR3: TGTGCCAGCAGTGCACAGGGCGTTAACTCCTCACCCCTCCACTTT. Translating gives CASSAQGVNSSPLHF.

The table lists this clonotype with many counts. The chain joins TRBV20-1 to TRBJ2-5; no reliable D call. Trimming removed 7 bases from V and 3 bases from J, with 12 bases in between. CDR1 and CDR2 from the germline V gene are DFQATT and SNEGSKA (reference sequence). The CDR3 length is 12 residues. For the CDR3, the DNA is TGCAGTGGTCGCGGCAGAGAAGAGACCCAGTACTTC. This sequence encodes CSGRGREETQYF.

This clonotype was detected many times. This chain joins TRBV9 and TRBJ2-3; no clear D gene. V lost 0 bases to trimming and J lost 4 bases, with 9 bases between them. This CDR3 has 14 residues. Germline V gene lookup returns CDR1 SGDLS and CDR2 YYNGEE. The CDR3 protein is CASSVGQIADTQYF. Here the CDR3 DNA reads TGTGCCAGCAGCGTAGGGCAGATTGCAGATACGCAGTATTTT.

This clonotype occurred a few times. This rearrangement joins TRBV30 to TRBJ2-2; TRBD1 matches at 7 bases. The CDR3 totals 16 residues. Trimming cost V 7 bases and J 5 bases; bases outside gene matches: 16. In germline, CDR1 is GTSNPN, CDR2 SVGIG (reference sequence). The CDR3 spells CASLPTGEKWTGELFF. CDR3 sequence (DNA): TGTGCCTCCCTACCCACAGGGGAGAAATGGACCGGGGAGCTGTTTTTT.

This clonotype was counted many times. V usage is TRBV30 and J usage is TRBJ2-7, with 8 bases lining up with TRBD2. The CDR3 has 12 residues. The germline gives CDR1 GTSNPN, CDR2 SVGIG (reference sequence). Germline trimming cut 4 bases from V and 2 bases from J; bases unmatched to any gene: 1. CDR3 amino acids: CAWKLAAYEQYF. In nucleotides, the CDR3 is TGTGCCTGGAAACTAGCGGCCTACGAGCAGTACTTC. Variable domain in full (rest from reference TRBV30 and TRBJ2-7): SQTIHQWPATLVQPVGSPLSLECTVEGTSNPNLYWYRQAAGRGLQLLFYSVGIGQISSEVPQNLSASRPQDRQFILSSKKLLLSDSGFYLCAWKLAAYEQYFGPGTRLTVT.

In this sample, this clonotype turned up many times. CDR3 sequence reads: CASSLVSGTGIQEQFF. The CDR3 DNA sequence: TGTGCCAGCAGCTTAGTTTCTGGGACAGGGATACAAGAGCAGTTCTTC. The chain has TRBV7-6 and TRBJ2-1, with 9 bases fitting TRBD1. V lost 1 base to trimming and J lost 10 bases; unmatched junction nucleotides: 11. Germline CDR1 and CDR2: SGHVS and FNYEAQ. The CDR3 is 16 amino acids. The variable domain in full, with the rest retrieved from reference TRBV7-6 and TRBJ2-1, is GAGVSQSPRYKVTKRGQDVALRCDPISGHVSLYWYRQALGQGPEFLTYFNYEAQQDKSGLPNDRFSAERPEGSISTLTIQRTEQRDSAMYRCASSLVSGTGIQEQFFGPGTRLTVL.

This clonotype turned up a few times. V is TRBV9 and J is TRBJ2-2; D might be TRBD2 (7 bases). V gave up 0 bases and J gave up 4 bases, with 16 bases separating them. Germline V CDR1 and CDR2: SGDLS, YYNGEE. CDR3 length: 17 residues. CDR3 in DNA: TGTGCCAGCAGCGTAGATGTGAGGGGGGGCCCCACCGGGGAGCTGTTTTTT. This gives the protein CASSVDVRGGPTGELFF.

This clonotype was observed a handful of times. This chain links TRBV12-3 or TRBV12-4 with TRBJ1-3; no clear D. CDR3 length: 14 residues. The V end lost 6 bases, the J end lost 5 bases, and 14 bases lay between the germline ends. Here the CDR3 DNA reads TGTGCCAGCAGCCTGCGATGGGCAAGAAACACCATATATTTT. It is translated as CASSLRWARNTIYF.

This clonotype was counted ten times or more. CDR3 residues: CASSYRGLASGNEQFF. The CDR3 DNA reads as TGTGCCAGCAGTTACCGTGGACTAGCGAGCGGTAATGAGCAGTTCTTC. J is TRBJ2-1 and V is TRBV6-5; 9 bases fit TRBD2. V shed 2 bases and J 7 bases; nucleotides not matched to a gene: 9. Germline-derived CDR1 and CDR2 are MNHEY and SVGAGI. The CDR3 length is 16 residues.

This clonotype was seen ten or more times. This chain links TRBV4-2 with TRBJ2-3, with TRBD2 matching 9 bases. The CDR3 runs 17 residues. In germline, CDR1 is LGHNA, CDR2 YNFKEQ. V shed 1 base, J shed 3 bases, and the junction held 8 bases outside the gene matches. The CDR3 sequence is CASSQAAAGGGTDTQYF. Here the CDR3 DNA reads TGTGCCAGCAGCCAAGCGGCAGCGGGGGGCGGGACAGATACGCAGTATTTT.

Concerning this clonotype itself: This may be a read error: a much more frequent sequence differs by one nucleotide. The chain is built from TRBV11-3 and TRBJ2-2, with D possibly called TRBD1 or TRBD2 (5 bases each). CDR3 length: 15 amino acids. The germline V and J ends were trimmed by 6 bases and 1 base, with 12 bases remaining between them. The germline gives CDR1 SGHNT, CDR2 YENEEA. The CDR3 sequence is CASRQGPVNTGELFF. Written as DNA, the CDR3 is TGTGCCAGCAGGCAGGGACCTGTGAACACCGGGGAGCTGTTTTTT.

This clonotype was seen repeatedly, ten times or more. The chain carries TRBV19 and TRBJ2-4, with D maybe TRBD1 (5 bases). Trimming removed 3 bases at V and 9 bases at J, with 12 bases between. This CDR3 has 13 amino acids. Germline V gene sequence: CDR1 LNHDA, CDR2 SQIVND (reference sequence). The DNA for the CDR3 is TGTGCCAGTAGTATCACCGACAGAAGCATTCAGTACTTC. Translation gives CASSITDRSIQYF.

This clonotype has only a few counts. The J gene is TRBJ1-5, the V gene TRBV12-3 or TRBV12-4; D uncertain. This CDR3 is built from 14 residues. The ends were cut back, 6 bases at V and 6 bases at J, with 15 bases in the middle. CDR3 sequence (DNA): TGTGCCAGCAGCCCGAATAAGGGCGGTCAGCCCCAGCATTTT. This translates into CASSPNKGGQPQHF.

This rearrangement joins TRBV7-3 to TRBJ2-3; D gene unclear. V lost 2 bases and J lost 6, with 18 bases in between. The CDR3 consists of 16 residues. Germline values: CDR1 SGHTA, CDR2 FQGTGA. Here the CDR3 reads CASSLGFSNTRDTQYF. The CDR3, as DNA: TGTGCCAGCAGCTTAGGTTTTAGCAACACAAGGGATACGCAGTATTTT.

This clonotype occurred many times. The V and J genes are TRBV20-1 and TRBJ2-7, with 11 bases aligning to TRBD2. The CDR3 sequence is 15 residues long. With V trimmed by 1 base and J by 2 bases, 4 bases remained unmatched. CDR1 is DFQATT and CDR2 is SNEGSKA in the germline V gene (reference sequence). CDR3 residues: CSARATSGSAYEQYF. CDR3 bases: TGCAGTGCTAGAGCCACTAGCGGGAGTGCCTACGAGCAGTACTTC.

In this sample, this clonotype turned up a few times. The chain recombines TRBV20-1 with TRBJ2-7; no firm D call. The CDR3 covers 13 residues. V lost 6 bases, J lost 3 bases, and 15 bases lay in between. Germline V lookup: CDR1 DFQATT, CDR2 SNEGSKA (reference sequence). CDR3 protein: CSARRPRGYEQYF. The CDR3 coding sequence is TGCAGTGCCCGCCGCCCACGCGGCTACGAGCAGTACTTC.

At least ten counts were recorded for this clonotype. V and J are TRBV29-1 and TRBJ1-1; unclear D gene. The germline V gene encodes CDR1 SQVTM and CDR2 ANQGSEA. The CDR3 is 12 residues long. V was clipped by 4 bases and J by 2 bases, with 8 bases between them. The CDR3: CSVGQRNTEAFF. CDR3 sequence (DNA): TGCAGCGTTGGACAAAGAAACACTGAAGCTTTCTTT.

This clonotype came up a few times. The chain links TRBV19 to TRBJ2-2; D gene ambiguous. The V end lost 1 base, the J end lost 4 bases, and 7 bases lay between the germline ends. Germline V lookup: CDR1 LNHDA, CDR2 SQIVND (reference sequence). CDR3 size: 14 residues. CDR3 sequence: CASSIAPATGELFF. CDR3 in DNA: TGTGCCAGTAGTATAGCGCCTGCCACCGGGGAGCTGTTTTTT.

The chain employs TRBV30 and TRBJ1-2; D is unclear. The CDR3 is made up of 17 amino acids. Germline CDR1 GTSNPN, CDR2 SVGIG (reference sequence). Trimming took 1 base from V and 7 from J, leaving 25 bases between them. CDR3 sequence reads: CAWSADPIRTGGGGYTF. The CDR3 DNA follows: TGTGCCTGGAGTGCGGACCCGATACGCACGGGAGGCGGTGGCTACACCTTC.

This clonotype was counted many times. This rearrangement joins TRBV20-1 to TRBJ2-2; no clear D gene. This CDR3 region has 13 residues. Trimming removed 0 bases at V and 6 bases at J, with 8 bases between. The V gene's germline CDR1 is DFQATT and CDR2 SNEGSKA (reference sequence). The CDR3 sequence is CSARDQQAGELFF. The DNA of the CDR3 is TGCAGTGCTAGAGATCAGCAGGCCGGGGAGCTGTTTTTT.